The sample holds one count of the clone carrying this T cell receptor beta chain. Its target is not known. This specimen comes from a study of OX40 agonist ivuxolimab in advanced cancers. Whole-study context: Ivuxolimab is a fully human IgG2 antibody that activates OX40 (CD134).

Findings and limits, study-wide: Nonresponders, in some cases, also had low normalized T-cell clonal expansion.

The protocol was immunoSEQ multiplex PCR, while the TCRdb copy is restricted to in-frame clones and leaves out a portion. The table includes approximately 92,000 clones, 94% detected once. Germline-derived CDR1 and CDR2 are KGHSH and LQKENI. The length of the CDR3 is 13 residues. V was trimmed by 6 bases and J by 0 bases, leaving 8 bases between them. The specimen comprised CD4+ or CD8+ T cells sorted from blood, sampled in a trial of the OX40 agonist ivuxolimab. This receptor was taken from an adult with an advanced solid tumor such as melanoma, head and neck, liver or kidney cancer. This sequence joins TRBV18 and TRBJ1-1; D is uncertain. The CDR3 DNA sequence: TGTGCCAGCTCGCTCAGGTTGAACACTGAAGCTTTCTTT. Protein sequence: CASSLRLNTEAFF.